This TCR beta chain was recorded in a study of CD8+ T cells in alopecia areata. As for the study in general: A regimen of oral tofacitinib, 5 to 10 mg twice daily, was given to treated patients.

In regard to this clone: Antigen unknown.

V was pared by 8 bases and J by 7 bases, with 18 bases of the junction left unmatched. Germline V gene lookup returns CDR1 SNHLY and CDR2 FYNNEI. The CDR3 sequence is 16 residues long. Study-level results: Clonality in lesional scalp, especially alopecia totalis/universalis, exceeded that of normal scalp.

Collection of lesional scalp punch biopsies and peripheral blood was performed in alopecia areata patients. Investigators sorted PBMCs to obtain both CD4+ and CD8+ T cells. TCR sequencing used cDNA made by reverse transcription of extracted RNA. Here immunoSEQ multiplex PCR was the method, and the copy in TCRdb shows in-frame clones only, minus some. The profile shows some 170,000 clones, approximately 56% of them singletons. This clonotype was obtained from a human donor with alopecia areata. The sequenced sample was CD4+ T cells sorted from blood, obtained at week 0. The chain uses TRBV2 and TRBJ1-2; 8 positions agree with TRBD1. The CDR3: CASGPRNRQGRGGYTF. In DNA form, the CDR3 reads TGTGCCAGCGGCCCAAGGAACAGACAGGGGCGGGGTGGCTACACCTTC.